This T cell receptor (beta chain) was obtained from a study of shared clonotypes between healthy human individuals. TCRdb's table, derived via immunoSEQ multiplex PCR, lists solely in-frame clones and lacks some. The table lists around 530,000 clones, around 77% of them singletons. Of note for this clone: Given a far larger clone just one base away, this is likely a sequencing read error.

The CDR3 is made up of 14 amino acids. Germline V gives CDR1 MGHRA, CDR2 YSYEKL. This sequence joins TRBV4-1 and TRBJ2-5; D call uncertain. This clonotype was obtained from a woman in her 40s in good health. Some clones in this sample may be carry-over from other donors' samples. Material: PBMCs. DNA of the CDR3: TGCGCCAGCAGCCCGACACGAACTTCCTACGAGCAGCACTTC. This gives the protein CASSPTRTSYEQHF.